This T cell receptor (beta chain) stems from a study of blood T cell repertoires in COVID-19. This clone appeared once. As handled by the study authors: How many nucleated cells were present was estimated from reference gene primer amplification. Method: immunoSEQ multiplex PCR; TCRdb's copy keeps in-frame clones and lacks some. That table furnishes V, J and clone size, whereas the DNA furnished D and trimming. Of some 70,000 clones in the sample, under 85% were seen once. V was pared by 9 bases and J by 4 bases, with 7 bases of the junction left unmatched. Germline values: CDR1 SGHNT, CDR2 YYREEE (reference sequence). CDR3 length: 14 amino acids.

The sequencing sample was made of peripheral blood. This receptor was taken from a woman aged 45-59 years with acute or convalescent COVID-19. This sequence joins TRBV5-4 and TRBJ1-6; TRBD1 matches 7 bases. The CDR3 DNA reads TGTGCCACCCGGACAGGCGGATATAATTCACCCCTCCACTTT. Translation: CATRTGGYNSPLHF.